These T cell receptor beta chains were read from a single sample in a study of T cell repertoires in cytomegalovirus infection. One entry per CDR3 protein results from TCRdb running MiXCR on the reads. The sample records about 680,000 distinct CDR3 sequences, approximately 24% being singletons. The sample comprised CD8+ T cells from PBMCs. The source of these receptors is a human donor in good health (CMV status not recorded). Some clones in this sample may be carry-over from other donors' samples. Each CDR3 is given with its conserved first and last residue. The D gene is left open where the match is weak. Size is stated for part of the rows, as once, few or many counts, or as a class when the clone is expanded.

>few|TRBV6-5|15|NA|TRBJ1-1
TGTGCCAGCAGTTACTCGAACGGGCAGGGCACTGAAGCTTTCTTT
CASSYSNGQGTEAFF
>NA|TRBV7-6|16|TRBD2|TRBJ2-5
TGTGCCAACAGCTTTCTAGCGGGGGTCATACAAGAGACCCAGTACTTC
CANSFLAGVIQETQYF
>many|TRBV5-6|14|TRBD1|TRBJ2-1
TGTGCCAGCAGCTTAGGGACAGGGGACAATGAGCAGTTCTTC
CASSLGTGDNEQFF
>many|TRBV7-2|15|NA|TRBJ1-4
TGTGCCAGCAGCTTAGATGGGTCGAGAATTGAAAAACTGTTTTTT
CASSLDGSRIEKLFF
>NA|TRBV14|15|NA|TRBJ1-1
TGTGCCAGCAGCTTGCACAGGAATGCGGGCACTGAAGCTTTCTTT
CASSLHRNAGTEAFF
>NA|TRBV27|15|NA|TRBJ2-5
TGTGCCAGCAGTTTATTCGGGACAAGTCAAGAGACCCAGTACTTC
CASSLFGTSQETQYF
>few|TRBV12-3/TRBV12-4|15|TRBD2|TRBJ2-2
TGTGCCAGCAGTTTAGCAGCGGGGGGGGCCGGGGAGCTGTTTTTT
CASSLAAGGAGELFF
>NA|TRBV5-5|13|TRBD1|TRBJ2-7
TGTGCCAGCAGCTTGGCCGGGGACAGAGAGCAGTACTTC
CASSLAGDREQYF
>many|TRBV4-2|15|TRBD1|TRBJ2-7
TGTGCCAGCAGCCCCCTGACAGGGTTAATCTACGAGCAGTACTTC
CASSPLTGLIYEQYF
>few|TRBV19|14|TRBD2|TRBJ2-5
TGTGCCAGTAGTATACTAGCGGGGGATGAGACCCAGTACTTC
CASSILAGDETQYF
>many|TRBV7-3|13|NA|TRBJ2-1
TGTGCCAGCAGCTTAAATCTCCGCAATGAGCAGTTCTTC
CASSLNLRNEQFF
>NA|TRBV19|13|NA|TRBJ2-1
TGTGCCAGTAGTATAAGGGACACTGATGAGCAGTTCTTC
CASSIRDTDEQFF
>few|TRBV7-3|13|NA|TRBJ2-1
TGTGCCAGCAGCTTCGGGGGCGAAACAGAGCAGTTCTTC
CASSFGGETEQFF
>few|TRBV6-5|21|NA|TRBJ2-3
TGTGCCAGCAGTTACTCGGCAGGGCAACCATTAATTACCCCTCGCACAGATACGCAGTATTTT
CASSYSAGQPLITPRTDTQYF
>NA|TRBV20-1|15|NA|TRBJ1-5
TGCAGTGCTAGAGATCTCGGCCCTTCGGGAGAGCCCCAGCATTTT
CSARDLGPSGEPQHF
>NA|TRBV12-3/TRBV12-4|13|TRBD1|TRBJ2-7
TGTGCCAGCAGACCACAGGGGAATCACGAGCAGTACTTC
CASRPQGNHEQYF
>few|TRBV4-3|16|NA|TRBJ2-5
TGCGCCAGCAGCCAAGATCAGGCCCCGTACCAAGAGACCCAGTACTTC
CASSQDQAPYQETQYF
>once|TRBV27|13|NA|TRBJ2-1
TGTGCCAGCAGCCTTGGACAGACCAATGAGCAGTTCTTC
CASSLGQTNEQFF
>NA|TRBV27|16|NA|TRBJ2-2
TGTGCCAGCAGTTTATCGATCGGACTAAACACCGGGGAGCTGTTTTTT
CASSLSIGLNTGELFF
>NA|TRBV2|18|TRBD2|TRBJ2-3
TGTGCCAGCAGCGATCCGGGACTAGCGGGGGGGCGCACAGATACGCAGTATTTT
CASSDPGLAGGRTDTQYF
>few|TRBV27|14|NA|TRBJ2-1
TGTGCCAGCAGTTACACTTCCTCAGGCAATGAGCAGTTCTTC
CASSYTSSGNEQFF
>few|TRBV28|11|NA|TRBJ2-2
TGTGCCAGCCAAAACCCCGGGGAGCTGTTTTTT
CASQNPGELFF
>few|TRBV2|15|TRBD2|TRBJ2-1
TGTGCCAGCAGTTCTCCGGGACTAGCCACGGATGAGCAGTTCTTC
CASSSPGLATDEQFF
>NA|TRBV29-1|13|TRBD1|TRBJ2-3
TGCAGCGCTGAGGGACAGAACACAGATACGCAGTATTTT
CSAEGQNTDTQYF
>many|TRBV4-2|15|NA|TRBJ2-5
TGTGCCAGCAGCCAAGGGAGAGGGACCCAAGAGACCCAGTACTTC
CASSQGRGTQETQYF
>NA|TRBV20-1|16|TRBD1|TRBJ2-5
TGCAGTGCTAGAGATCGCTCCGGGACAGGAAAAGAGACCCAGTACTTC
CSARDRSGTGKETQYF
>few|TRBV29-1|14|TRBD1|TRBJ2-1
TGCAGCGTTCGTTGGGACAGTTCGTACAATGAGCAGTTCTTC
CSVRWDSSYNEQFF
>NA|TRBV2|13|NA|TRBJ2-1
TGTGCCAGCACCAGGGACCCTTACAATGAGCAGTTCTTC
CASTRDPYNEQFF
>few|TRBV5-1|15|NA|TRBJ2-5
TGCGCCAGCAGCTTGTCCCTGACAGAGCCAGAGACCCAGTACTTC
CASSLSLTEPETQYF
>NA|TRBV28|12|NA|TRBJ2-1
TGTGCCAGCAGGCGGCTCTACAATGAGCAGTTCTTC
CASRRLYNEQFF
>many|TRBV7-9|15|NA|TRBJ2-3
TGTGCCAGCAGCTCCCCCCACCAGCTCACAGATACGCAGTATTTT
CASSSPHQLTDTQYF
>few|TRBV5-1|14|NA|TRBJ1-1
TGCGCCAGCAGCTTTTATTACTTGAACACTGAAGCTTTCTTT
CASSFYYLNTEAFF
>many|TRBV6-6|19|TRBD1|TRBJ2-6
TGTGCCAGCAGTTCCCCCGGACAGGGGAGGGCGTTACGCACCAACGTCCTGACTTTC
CASSSPGQGRALRTNVLTF
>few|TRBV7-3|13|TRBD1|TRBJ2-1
TGTGCCAGCAGGTCCGACAGGGGCAATGAGCAGTTCTTC
CASRSDRGNEQFF
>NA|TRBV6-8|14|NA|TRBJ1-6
TGTGCCAGCAGTTACTCTGAGGGCGTTTCACCCCTCCACTTT
CASSYSEGVSPLHF
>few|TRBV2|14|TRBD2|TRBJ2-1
TGTGCCAGCACCCGACTAGCCCCCTACAATGAGCAGTTCTTC
CASTRLAPYNEQFF
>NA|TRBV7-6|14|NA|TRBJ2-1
TGTGCCAGCAGCCACTCGGGACTCTACAATGAGCAGTTCTTC
CASSHSGLYNEQFF
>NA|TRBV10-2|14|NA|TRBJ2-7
TGCGTCAGCAGTGGCTTCAGTAGCTCCTACGAGCAGTACTTC
CVSSGFSSSYEQYF
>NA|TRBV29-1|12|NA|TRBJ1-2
TGCAGCGTCCTGGGGACCCCTGATGGCTACACCTTC
CSVLGTPDGYTF
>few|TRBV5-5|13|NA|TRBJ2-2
TGTGCCAGCAGCTTGGAAGGGTTCGGGGAGCTGTTTTTT
CASSLEGFGELFF
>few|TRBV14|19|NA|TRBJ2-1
TGTGCCAGCAGCCAAGAACTCACCGGCCTAGCGAACCCTTACAATGAGCAGTTCTTC
CASSQELTGLANPYNEQFF
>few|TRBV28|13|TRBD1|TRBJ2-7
TGTGCCAACTGGACAGGGGGCGGGGGCGAGCAGTACTTC
CANWTGGGGEQYF
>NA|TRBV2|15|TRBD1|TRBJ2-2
TGTGCCAGCACCGCCGCAGGGGGAATCACCGGGGAGCTGTTTTTT
CASTAAGGITGELFF
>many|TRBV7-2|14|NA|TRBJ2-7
TGTGCCAGCAGCCCCCGGACACATTCCTACGAGCAGTACTTC
CASSPRTHSYEQYF